This T cell receptor beta chain was observed in a study of early T cells in non-severe SARS-CoV-2 infection. TCRdb re-called the 5' RACE reads with MiXCR, one entry per CDR3 protein. The table lists about 64,000 distinct CDR3 sequences, 20% to 25% of them singletons. Study conclusions and caveats: Sequences matched to VDJdb favored anti-spike CD8 responses, while private and CD4 specificities were missed.

V lost 1 base to trimming and J lost 8 bases, with 9 bases between them. The CDR3 sequence is 12 residues long. The V gene's germline CDR1 is DFQATT and CDR2 SNEGSKA (reference sequence). On this clonotype: Its antigen is not known.

Specimen: whole blood, collected at baseline. The receptor was derived from an adult who was a healthcare worker with PCR-confirmed SARS-CoV-2 infection or an uninfected control (not recorded which). This chain links TRBV20-1 with TRBJ2-1, with D unresolved. The CDR3 here is CSARATDYEQFF. The CDR3 nucleotides read TGCAGTGCTAGAGCAACTGACTATGAGCAGTTCTTC.